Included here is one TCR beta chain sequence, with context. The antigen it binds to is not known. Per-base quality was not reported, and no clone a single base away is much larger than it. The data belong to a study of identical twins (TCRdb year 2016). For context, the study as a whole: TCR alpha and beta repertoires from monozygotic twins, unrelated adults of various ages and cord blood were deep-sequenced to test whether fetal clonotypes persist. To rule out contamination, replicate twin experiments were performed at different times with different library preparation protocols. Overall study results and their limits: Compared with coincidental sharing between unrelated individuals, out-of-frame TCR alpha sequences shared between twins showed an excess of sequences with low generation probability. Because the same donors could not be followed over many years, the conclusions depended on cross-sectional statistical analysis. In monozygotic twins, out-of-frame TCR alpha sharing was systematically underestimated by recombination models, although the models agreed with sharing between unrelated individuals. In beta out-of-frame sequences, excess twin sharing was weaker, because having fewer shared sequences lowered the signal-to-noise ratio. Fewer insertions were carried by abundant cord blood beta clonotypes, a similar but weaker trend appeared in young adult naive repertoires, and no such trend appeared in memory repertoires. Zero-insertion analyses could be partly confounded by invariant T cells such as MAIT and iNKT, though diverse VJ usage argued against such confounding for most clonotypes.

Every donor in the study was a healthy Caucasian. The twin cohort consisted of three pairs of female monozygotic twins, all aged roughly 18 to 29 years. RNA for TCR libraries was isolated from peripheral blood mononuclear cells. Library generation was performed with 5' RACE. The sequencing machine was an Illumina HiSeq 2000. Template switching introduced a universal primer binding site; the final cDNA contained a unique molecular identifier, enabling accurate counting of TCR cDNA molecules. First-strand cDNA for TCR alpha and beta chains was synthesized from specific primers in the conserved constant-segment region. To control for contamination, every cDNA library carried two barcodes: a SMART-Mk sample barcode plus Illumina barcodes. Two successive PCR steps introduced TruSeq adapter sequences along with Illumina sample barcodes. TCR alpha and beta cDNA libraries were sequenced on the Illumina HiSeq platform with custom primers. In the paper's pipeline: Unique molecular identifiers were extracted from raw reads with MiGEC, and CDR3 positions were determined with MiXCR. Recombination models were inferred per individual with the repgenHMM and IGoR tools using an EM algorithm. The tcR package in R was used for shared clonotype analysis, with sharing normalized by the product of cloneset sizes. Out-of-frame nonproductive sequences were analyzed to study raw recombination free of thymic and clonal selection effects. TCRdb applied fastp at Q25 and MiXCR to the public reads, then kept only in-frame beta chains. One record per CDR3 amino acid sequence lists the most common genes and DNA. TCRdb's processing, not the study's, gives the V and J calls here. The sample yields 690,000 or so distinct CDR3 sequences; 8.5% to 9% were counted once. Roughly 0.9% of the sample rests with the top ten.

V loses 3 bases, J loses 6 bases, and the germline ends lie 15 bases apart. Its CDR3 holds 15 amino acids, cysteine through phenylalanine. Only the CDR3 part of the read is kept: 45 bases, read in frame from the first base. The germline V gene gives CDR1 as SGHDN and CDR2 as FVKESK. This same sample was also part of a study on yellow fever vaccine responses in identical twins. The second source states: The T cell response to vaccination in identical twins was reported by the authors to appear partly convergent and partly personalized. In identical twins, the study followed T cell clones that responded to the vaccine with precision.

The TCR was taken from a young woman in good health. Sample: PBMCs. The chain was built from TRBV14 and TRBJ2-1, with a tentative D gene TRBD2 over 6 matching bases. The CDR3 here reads CASSQLRDSINEQFF. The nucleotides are TGTGCCAGCAGCCAGCTCCGGGACTCGATCAATGAGCAGTTCTTC.